The table lists the clone carrying this TCR beta chain with many counts. The antigen is not known. Universal primer sites and UMIs were introduced during 5'RACE template-switching synthesis of TCR cDNA. TCRdb called the 5' RACE reads again in MiXCR, with one record for every CDR3 protein. The sample holds 95,000 to 150,000 distinct CDR3 sequences; more than 6% are singletons and the top ten take roughly 2.5%. This sample stems from a study of T cells after yellow fever vaccination. General observations from the study: Peak timing came faster in the weaker secondary response, day 5 versus 15. Subsequent to the booster, the majority of primary-vaccination clones reappeared (under 98% CD4, around 90% CD8).

The CDR3 loop spans 14 amino acids. Germline trimming cut 4 bases from V and 5 bases from J; bases unmatched to any gene: 5. Germline V lookup: CDR1 MNHEY, CDR2 SVGEGT. The chain joins TRBV6-2 or TRBV6-3 to TRBJ1-1; 9 positions agree with TRBD1. This clonotype was sampled from a man aged 18 to 30 who received the YFV17D yellow fever vaccine. The sequencing here drew on CD4+ T cells sorted from PBMCs, taken approximately 11 days after the first yellow fever vaccination. CDR3 loop: CASSSTGGRTEAFF. CDR3 bases: TGTGCCAGCAGTTCCACAGGGGGCAGAACTGAAGCTTTCTTT.